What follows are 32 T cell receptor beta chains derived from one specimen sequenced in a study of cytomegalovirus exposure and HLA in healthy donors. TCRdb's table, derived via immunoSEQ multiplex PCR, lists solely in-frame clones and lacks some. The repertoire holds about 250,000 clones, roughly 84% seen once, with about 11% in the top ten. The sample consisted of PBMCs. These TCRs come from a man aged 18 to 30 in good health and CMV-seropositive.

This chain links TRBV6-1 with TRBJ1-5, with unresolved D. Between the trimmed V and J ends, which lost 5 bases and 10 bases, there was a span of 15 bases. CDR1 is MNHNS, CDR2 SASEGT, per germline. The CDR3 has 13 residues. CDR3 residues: CASSPQTVAPQHF. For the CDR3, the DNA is TGTGCCAGCAGTCCCCAGACGGTCGCCCCCCAGCATTTT.

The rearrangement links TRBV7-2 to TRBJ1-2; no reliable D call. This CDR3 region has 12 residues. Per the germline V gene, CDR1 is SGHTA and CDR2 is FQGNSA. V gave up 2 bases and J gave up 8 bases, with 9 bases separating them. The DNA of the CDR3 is TGTGCCAGCAGCTTAATGACCGAGGGCTACACCTTC. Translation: CASSLMTEGYTF.

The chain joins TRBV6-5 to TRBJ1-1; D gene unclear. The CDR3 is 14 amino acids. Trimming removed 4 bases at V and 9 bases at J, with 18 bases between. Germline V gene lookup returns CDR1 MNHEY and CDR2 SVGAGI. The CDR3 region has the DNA TGTGCCAGCAGTTCCACTCCGGCGGGGAGGAAAGCTTTCTTT. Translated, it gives CASSSTPAGRKAFF.

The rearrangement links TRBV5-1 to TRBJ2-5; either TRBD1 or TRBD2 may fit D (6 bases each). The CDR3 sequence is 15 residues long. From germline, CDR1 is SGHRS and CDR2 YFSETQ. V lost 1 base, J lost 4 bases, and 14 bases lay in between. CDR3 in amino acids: CASSLWGASGETQYF. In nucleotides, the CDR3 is TGCGCCAGCAGCTTGTGGGGGGCGAGCGGAGAGACCCAGTACTTC.

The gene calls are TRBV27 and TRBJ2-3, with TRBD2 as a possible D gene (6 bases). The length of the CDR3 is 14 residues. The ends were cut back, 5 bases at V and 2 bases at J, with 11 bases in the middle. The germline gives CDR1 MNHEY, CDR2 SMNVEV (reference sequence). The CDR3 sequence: CASSHGLNTDTQYF. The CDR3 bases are TGTGCCAGCAGTCACGGACTAAACACAGATACGCAGTATTTT.

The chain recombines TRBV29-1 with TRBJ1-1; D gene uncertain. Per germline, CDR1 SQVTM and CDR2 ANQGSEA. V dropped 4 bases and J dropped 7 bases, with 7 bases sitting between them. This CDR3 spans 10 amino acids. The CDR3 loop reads CSVGRVEAFF. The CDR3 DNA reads TGCAGCGTTGGGAGGGTTGAAGCTTTCTTT.

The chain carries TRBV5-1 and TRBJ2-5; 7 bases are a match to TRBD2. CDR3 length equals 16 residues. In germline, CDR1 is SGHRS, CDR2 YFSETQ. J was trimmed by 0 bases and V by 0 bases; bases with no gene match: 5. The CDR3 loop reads CASSLGSGPYQETQYF. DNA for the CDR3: TGCGCCAGCAGCTTGGGTAGCGGGCCGTACCAAGAGACCCAGTACTTC.

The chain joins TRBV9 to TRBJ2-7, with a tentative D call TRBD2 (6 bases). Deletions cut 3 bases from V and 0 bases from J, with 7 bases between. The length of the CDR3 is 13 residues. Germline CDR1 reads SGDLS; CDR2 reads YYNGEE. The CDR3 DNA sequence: TGTGCCAGCAGCGCGACTAGCTCCTACGAGCAGTACTTC. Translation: CASSATSSYEQYF. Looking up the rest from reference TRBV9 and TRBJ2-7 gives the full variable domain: DSGVTQTPKHLITATGQRVTLRCSPRSGDLSVYWYQQSLDQGLQFLIQYYNGEERAKGNILERFSAQQFPDLHSELNLSSLELGDSALYFCASSATSSYEQYFGPGTRLTVT.

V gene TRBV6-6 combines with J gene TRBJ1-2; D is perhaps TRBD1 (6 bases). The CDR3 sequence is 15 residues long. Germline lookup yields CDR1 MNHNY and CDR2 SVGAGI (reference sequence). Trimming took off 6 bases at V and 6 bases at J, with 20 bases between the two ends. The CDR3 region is CASSLSHRAGDGYTF. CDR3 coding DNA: TGTGCCAGCAGCCTATCGCACAGGGCCGGGGATGGCTACACCTTC.

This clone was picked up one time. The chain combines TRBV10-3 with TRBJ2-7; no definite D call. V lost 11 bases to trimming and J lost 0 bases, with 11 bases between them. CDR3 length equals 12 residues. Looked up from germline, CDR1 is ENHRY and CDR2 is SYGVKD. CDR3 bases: TGTGCCGTTCAGAAAAACTCCTACGAGCAGTACTTC. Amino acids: CAVQKNSYEQYF.

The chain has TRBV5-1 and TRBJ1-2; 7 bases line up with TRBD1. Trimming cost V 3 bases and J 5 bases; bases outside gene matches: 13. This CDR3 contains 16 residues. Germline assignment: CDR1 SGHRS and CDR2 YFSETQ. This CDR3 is CASSSGTVGVLYGYTF. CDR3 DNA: TGCGCCAGCAGCTCGGGGACAGTAGGCGTCCTTTATGGCTACACCTTC.

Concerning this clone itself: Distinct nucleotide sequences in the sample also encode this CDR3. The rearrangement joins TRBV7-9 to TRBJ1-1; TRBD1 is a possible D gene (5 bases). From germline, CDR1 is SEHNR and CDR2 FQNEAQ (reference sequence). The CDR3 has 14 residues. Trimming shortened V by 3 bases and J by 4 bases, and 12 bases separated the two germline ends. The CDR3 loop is CASSFGGAGTEAFF. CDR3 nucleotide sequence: TGTGCCAGCAGCTTCGGGGGTGCTGGCACTGAAGCTTTCTTT.

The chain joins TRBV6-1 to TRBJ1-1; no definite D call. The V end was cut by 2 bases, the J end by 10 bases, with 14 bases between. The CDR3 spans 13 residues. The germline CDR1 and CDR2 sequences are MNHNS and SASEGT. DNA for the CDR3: TGTGCCAGCAGTGAATCGGGTCTCGGCGTAGCTTTCTTT. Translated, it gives CASSESGLGVAFF.

The CDR3 DNA reads TGTGCCAGCAGTTTATCGTCAGACAACACAGATACGCAGTATTTT. Translated: CASSLSSDNTDTQYF. V and J are TRBV27 and TRBJ2-3; D not certain. Germline CDR1 and CDR2: MNHEY and SMNVEV (reference sequence). The length of the CDR3 is 15 residues. The V gene lost 0 bases and the J gene lost 2 bases, with 9 bases spanning the gap.

Here the CDR3 DNA reads TGTGCCAGCAGCCTGCAGGGGTGGGGCACTGAAGCTTTCTTT. Translated: CASSLQGWGTEAFF. V and J are TRBV5-4 and TRBJ1-1; D possibly corresponds to TRBD1 (6 bases). Germline V gives CDR1 SGHNT, CDR2 YYREEE (reference sequence). V lost 4 bases, J lost 4 bases, and 14 bases lay in between. The CDR3 has 14 residues.

In DNA, the CDR3 is TGTGCCAGCAGGCAGAAATATAGCAATCAGCCCCAGCATTTT. It encodes CASRQKYSNQPQHF. The chain carries TRBV28 and TRBJ1-5; the D is unclear. Germline CDR1 is MDHEN and CDR2 is SYDVKM. The CDR3 is 14 residues long. Trimming took 6 bases from V and 0 from J, leaving 9 bases between them.

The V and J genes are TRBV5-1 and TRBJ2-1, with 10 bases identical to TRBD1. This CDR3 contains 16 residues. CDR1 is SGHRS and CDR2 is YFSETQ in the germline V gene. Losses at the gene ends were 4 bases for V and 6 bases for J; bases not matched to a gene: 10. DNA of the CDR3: TGCGCCAGCAGCCACGAGACAGGGGGCTTCGTCAATGAGCAGTTCTTC. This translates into CASSHETGGFVNEQFF. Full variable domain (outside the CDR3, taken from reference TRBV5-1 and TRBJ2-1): KAGVTQTPRYLIKTRGQQVTLSCSPISGHRSVSWYQQTPGQGLQFLFEYFSETQRNKGNFPGRFSGRQFSNSRSEMNVSTLELGDSALYLCASSHETGGFVNEQFFGPGTRLTVL.

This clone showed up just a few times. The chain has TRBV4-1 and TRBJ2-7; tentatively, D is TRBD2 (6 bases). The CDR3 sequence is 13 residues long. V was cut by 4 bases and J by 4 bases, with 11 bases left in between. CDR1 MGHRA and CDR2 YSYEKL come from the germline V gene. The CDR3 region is CASSPTEGYEQYF. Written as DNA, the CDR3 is TGCGCCAGCAGCCCTACGGAGGGGTACGAGCAGTACTTC.

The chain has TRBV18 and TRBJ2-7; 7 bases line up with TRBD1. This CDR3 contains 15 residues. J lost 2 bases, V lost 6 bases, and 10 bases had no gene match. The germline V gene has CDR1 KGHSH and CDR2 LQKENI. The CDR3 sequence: CASSGTVVKAYEQYF. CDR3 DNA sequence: TGTGCCAGCTCTGGGACAGTCGTTAAGGCCTACGAGCAGTACTTC. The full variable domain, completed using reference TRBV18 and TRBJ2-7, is NAGVMQNPRHLVRRRGQEARLRCSPMKGHSHVYWYRQLPEEGLKFMVYLQKENIIDESGMPKERFSAEFPKEGPSILRIQQVVRGDSAAYFCASSGTVVKAYEQYFGPGTRLTVT.

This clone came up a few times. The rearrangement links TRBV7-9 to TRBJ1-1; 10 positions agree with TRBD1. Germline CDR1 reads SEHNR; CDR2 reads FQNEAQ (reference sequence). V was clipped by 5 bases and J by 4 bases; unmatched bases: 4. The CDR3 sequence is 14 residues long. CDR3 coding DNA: TGTGCCAGCAGCCCGCGGACAGGGGGCACTGAAGCTTTCTTT. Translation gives CASSPRTGGTEAFF.

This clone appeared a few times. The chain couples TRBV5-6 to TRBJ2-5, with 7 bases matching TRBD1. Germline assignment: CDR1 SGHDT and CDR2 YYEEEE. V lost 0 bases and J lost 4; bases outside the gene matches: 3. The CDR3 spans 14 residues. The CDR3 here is CASSLVPGGETQYF. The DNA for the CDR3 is TGTGCCAGCAGCTTGGTCCCAGGGGGAGAGACCCAGTACTTC.

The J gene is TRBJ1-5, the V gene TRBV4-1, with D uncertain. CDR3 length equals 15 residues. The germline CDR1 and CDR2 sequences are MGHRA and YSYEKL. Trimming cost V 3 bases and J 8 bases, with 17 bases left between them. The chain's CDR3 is CASSQVFGSNEPQHF. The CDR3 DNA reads TGCGCCAGCAGCCAGGTGTTCGGTAGTAACGAGCCCCAGCATTTT.

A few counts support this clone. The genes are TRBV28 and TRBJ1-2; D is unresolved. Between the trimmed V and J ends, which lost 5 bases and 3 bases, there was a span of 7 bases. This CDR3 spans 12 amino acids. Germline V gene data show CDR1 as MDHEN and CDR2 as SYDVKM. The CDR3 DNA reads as TGTGCCAGCAGTCCCCCCGACTATGGCTACACCTTC. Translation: CASSPPDYGYTF.

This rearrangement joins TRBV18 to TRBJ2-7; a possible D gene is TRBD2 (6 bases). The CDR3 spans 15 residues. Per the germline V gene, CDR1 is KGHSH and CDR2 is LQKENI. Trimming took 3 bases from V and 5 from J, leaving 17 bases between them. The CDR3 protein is CASSPGLWAVDEQYF. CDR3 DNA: TGTGCCAGCTCACCGGGACTCTGGGCGGTGGACGAGCAGTACTTC.

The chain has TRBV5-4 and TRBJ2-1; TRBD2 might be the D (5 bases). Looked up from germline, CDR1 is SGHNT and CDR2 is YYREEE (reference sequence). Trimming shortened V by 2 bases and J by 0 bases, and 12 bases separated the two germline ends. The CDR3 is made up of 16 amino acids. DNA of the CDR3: TGTGCCAGCAGCTTTGCCGGGGTGACCTCCTACAATGAGCAGTTCTTC. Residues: CASSFAGVTSYNEQFF. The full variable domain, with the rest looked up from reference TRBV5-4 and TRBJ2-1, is ETGVTQSPTHLIKTRGQQVTLRCSSQSGHNTVSWYQQALGQGPQFIFQYYREEENGRGNFPPRFSGLQFPNYSSELNVNALELDDSALYLCASSFAGVTSYNEQFFGPGTRLTVL.

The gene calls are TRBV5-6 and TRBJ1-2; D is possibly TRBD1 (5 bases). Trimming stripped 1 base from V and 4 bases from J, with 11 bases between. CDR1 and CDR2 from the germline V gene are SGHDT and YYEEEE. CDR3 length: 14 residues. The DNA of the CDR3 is TGTGCCAGCAGCTTGCGCCGGGGGTCCTATGGCTACACCTTC. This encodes CASSLRRGSYGYTF.

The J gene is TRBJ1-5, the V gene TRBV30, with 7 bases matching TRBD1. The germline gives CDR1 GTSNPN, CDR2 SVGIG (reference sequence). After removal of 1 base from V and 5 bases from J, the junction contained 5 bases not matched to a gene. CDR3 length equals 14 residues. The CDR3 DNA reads TGTGCCTGGAGTGCGGGACAGAGATATCAGCCCCAGCATTTT. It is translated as CAWSAGQRYQPQHF.

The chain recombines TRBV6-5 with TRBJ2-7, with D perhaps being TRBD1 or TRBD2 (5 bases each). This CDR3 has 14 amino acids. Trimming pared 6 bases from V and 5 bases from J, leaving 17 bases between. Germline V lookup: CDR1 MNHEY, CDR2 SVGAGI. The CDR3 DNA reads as TGTGCCAGCAGCCCTCCTGGGGGAATCAACGAGCAGTACTTC. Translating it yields CASSPPGGINEQYF.

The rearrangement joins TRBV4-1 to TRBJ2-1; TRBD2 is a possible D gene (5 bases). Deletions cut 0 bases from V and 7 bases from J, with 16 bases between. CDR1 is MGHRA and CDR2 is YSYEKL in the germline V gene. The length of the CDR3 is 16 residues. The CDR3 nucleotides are TGCGCCAGCAGCCAAGAAATCCGGGGAGACGCAAATGAGCAGTTCTTC. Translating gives CASSQEIRGDANEQFF.

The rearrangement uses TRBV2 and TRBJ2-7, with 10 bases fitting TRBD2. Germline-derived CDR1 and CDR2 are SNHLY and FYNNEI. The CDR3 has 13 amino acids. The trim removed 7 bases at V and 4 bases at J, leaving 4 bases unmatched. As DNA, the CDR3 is TGTGCCAGCAACGGACTAGCGGAATACGAGCAGTACTTC. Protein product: CASNGLAEYEQYF.

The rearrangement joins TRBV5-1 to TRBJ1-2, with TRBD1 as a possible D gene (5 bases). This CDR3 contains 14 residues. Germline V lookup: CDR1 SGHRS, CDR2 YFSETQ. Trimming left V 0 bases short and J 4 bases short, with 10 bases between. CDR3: CASSLGDSFYGYTF. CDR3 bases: TGCGCCAGCAGCTTGGGAGACAGCTTCTATGGCTACACCTTC.

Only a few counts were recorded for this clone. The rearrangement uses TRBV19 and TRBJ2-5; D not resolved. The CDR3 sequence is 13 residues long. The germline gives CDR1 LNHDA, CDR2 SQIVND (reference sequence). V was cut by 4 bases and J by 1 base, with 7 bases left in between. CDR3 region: CASSTNIQETQYF. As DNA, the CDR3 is TGTGCCAGTAGTACCAACATCCAAGAGACCCAGTACTTC.